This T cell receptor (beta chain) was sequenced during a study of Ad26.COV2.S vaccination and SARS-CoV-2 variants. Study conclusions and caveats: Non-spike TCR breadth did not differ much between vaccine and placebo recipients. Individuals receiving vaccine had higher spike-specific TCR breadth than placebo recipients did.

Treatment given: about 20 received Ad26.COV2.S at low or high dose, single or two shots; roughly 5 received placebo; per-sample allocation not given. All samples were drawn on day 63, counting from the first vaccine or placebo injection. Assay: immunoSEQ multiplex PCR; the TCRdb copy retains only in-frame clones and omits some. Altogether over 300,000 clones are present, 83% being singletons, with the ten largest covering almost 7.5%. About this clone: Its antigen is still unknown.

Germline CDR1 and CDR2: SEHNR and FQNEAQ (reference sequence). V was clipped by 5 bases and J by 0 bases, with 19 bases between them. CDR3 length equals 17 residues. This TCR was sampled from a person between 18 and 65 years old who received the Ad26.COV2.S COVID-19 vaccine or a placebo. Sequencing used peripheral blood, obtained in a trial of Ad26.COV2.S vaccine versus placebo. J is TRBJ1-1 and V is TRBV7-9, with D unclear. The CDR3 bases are TGTGCCAGCAGCACGCCATTTACAAGGAAGATGAACACTGAAGCTTTCTTT. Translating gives CASSTPFTRKMNTEAFF.